These 24 T cell receptor beta chains originate from one sample sequenced in a study of CD8+CD57+ T cells in acquired aplastic anemia (dated by TCRdb to 2016 to 2019). Expansion of CD8+CD57+ cells had been shown by flow cytometry in the patients chosen for sequencing. TCRdb names Illumina HiSeq 2000 as the instrument used. Genomic DNA was used as template for profiling of TCR beta VDJ combinations and CDR3 sequences. TCRdb reworked the public reads: Q25 trimming with fastp, MiXCR clone assembly, productive beta chains retained. A single entry per CDR3 protein holds the most common genes and DNA from its merged rows. This sample holds tens of thousands of distinct CDR3 sequences; approximately 57% were observed only once. The top ten constitute about 60% of the sample. Specimen: sorted CD4+, CD8+, or CD8+CD57+ T cells (not recorded which) from PBMCs. These receptors originate from a human donor with aplastic anemia.

As for this clonotype: An end of the junction differs from the germline gene, which may be a read error. The chain joins TRBV20-1 to TRBJ1-2, with 9 bases lining up with TRBD1. CDR3 length equals 14 residues. Germline-derived CDR1 and CDR2 are DFQATT and SNEGSKA (reference sequence). The CDR3: CGARRTGDTYGYTF. For the CDR3, the DNA is TGCGGTGCTAGACGGACAGGGGATACCTATGGCTACACCTTC.

The chain employs TRBV7-9 and TRBJ1-2; no reliable D call. With 1 base removed from V and 5 bases from J, the gap between germline ends came to 8 bases. Germline values: CDR1 SEHNR, CDR2 FQNEAQ (reference sequence). The CDR3 consists of 13 residues. The CDR3 DNA reads TGTGCCAGCAGCTTAGTTGGGTGGTATGGCTACACCTTC. Encoded protein: CASSLVGWYGYTF.

This clonotype has just a few counts. V usage is TRBV2 and J usage is TRBJ1-2; D is perhaps TRBD1 (6 bases). The CDR3 length is 14 residues. Germline CDR1 SNHLY, CDR2 FYNNEI. V was trimmed by 6 bases and J by 6 bases, leaving 17 bases between them. The DNA for the CDR3 is TGTGCCAGCAGCCCCAACAGGGATAAGAATGGCTACACCTTC. Translated: CASSPNRDKNGYTF.

The rearrangement uses TRBV29-1 and TRBJ1-1; tentatively, D is TRBD1 (5 bases). V was pared by 3 bases and J by 4 bases, with 15 bases between. This CDR3 is built from 14 residues. Germline V gene data show CDR1 as SQVTM and CDR2 as ANQGSEA. CDR3: CSVDTGRRGTEAFF. For the CDR3, the DNA is TGCAGCGTTGATACGGGACGACGAGGCACTGAAGCTTTCTTT. The complete variable domain, with remaining parts taken from reference TRBV29-1 and TRBJ1-1, reads SAVISQKPSRDICQRGTSLTIQCQVDSQVTMMFWYRQQPGQSLTLIATANQGSEATYESGFVIDKFPISRPNLTFSTLTVSNMSPEDSSIYLCSVDTGRRGTEAFFGQGTRLTVV.

This clonotype was observed at least ten times. The chain uses TRBV2 and TRBJ1-1; D uncertain. The germline gives CDR1 SNHLY, CDR2 FYNNEI. V was pared by 8 bases and J by 11 bases, with 9 bases between. CDR3 length: 9 residues. This CDR3 reads CASGQVAFF. CDR3 coding DNA: TGTGCCAGCGGGCAGGTGGCTTTCTTT.

The genes are TRBV15 and TRBJ2-7; possible D gene TRBD2, 6 bases. V lost 0 bases and J lost 2, with 11 bases in between. This CDR3 is built from 15 residues. Germline assignment: CDR1 LNHNV and CDR2 YYDKDF (reference sequence). CDR3 nucleotides: TGTGCCACCAGCAGAGATCTGGGCGGGACCTACGAGCAGTACTTC. It encodes CATSRDLGGTYEQYF.

V and J are TRBV2 and TRBJ1-2; the D gene is possibly TRBD1 (5 bases). Germline V lookup: CDR1 SNHLY, CDR2 FYNNEI. Trimming cost V 4 bases and J 7 bases, with 16 bases left between them. The CDR3 extends over 14 amino acids. The CDR3 coding sequence is TGTGCCAGCAGTGCACAGGTCAGTGGCGGTGGCTACACCTTC. Protein: CASSAQVSGGGYTF.

V usage is TRBV2 and J usage is TRBJ2-2, with TRBD1 matching over 8 bases. V trimming: 4 bases; J trimming: 6 bases; junction bases outside the gene matches: 4. This CDR3 region has 14 residues. Germline CDR1 SNHLY, CDR2 FYNNEI. The chain's CDR3 is CASSADRVSGELFF. In DNA, the CDR3 is TGTGCCAGCAGTGCGGACAGGGTTTCCGGGGAGCTGTTTTTT.

The chain is built from TRBV25-1 and TRBJ1-1; tentative D call: TRBD1 (5 bases). Trimming pared 3 bases from V and 4 bases from J, leaving 12 bases between. The CDR3 extends over 14 amino acids. Germline values: CDR1 MGHDK, CDR2 SYGVNS. CDR3 in DNA: TGTGCCAGCAGTGAGACAGCACTTGTCACTGAAGCTTTCTTT. Its translation is CASSETALVTEAFF.

This chain links TRBV6-1 with TRBJ1-2; D is uncertain. CDR3 length: 12 residues. V was cut by 3 bases and J by 5 bases, with 7 bases left in between. CDR1 and CDR2 (germline): MNHNS, SASEGT. The CDR3 protein is CASSEREYGYTF. The CDR3 DNA reads TGTGCCAGCAGTGAGAGAGAGTATGGCTACACCTTC.

This clonotype is a singleton in its sample. The chain carries TRBV2 and TRBJ1-5; D is unclear. The CDR3 is made up of 13 amino acids. CDR1 is SNHLY and CDR2 is FYNNEI in the germline V gene. V lost 11 bases and J lost 0, with 11 bases in between. The CDR3 region is CASQSDSNQPQHF. Written as DNA, the CDR3 is TGTGCCTCCCAGTCGGATAGCAATCAGCCCCAGCATTTT. Complete variable domain (other parts from reference TRBV2 and TRBJ1-5): EPEVTQTPSHQVTQMGQEVILRCVPISNHLYFYWYRQILGQKVEFLVSFYNNEISEKSEIFDDQFSVERPDGSNFTLKIRSTKLEDSAMYFCASQSDSNQPQHFGDGTRLSIL.

As DNA, the CDR3 is TGTGCCAGCAGCTTAGCTGAGGGGATCATGCCGCTGTACCAAGAGACCCAGTACTTC. Protein sequence: CASSLAEGIMPLYQETQYF. This chain connects TRBV7-6 to TRBJ2-5; D tentatively reads TRBD1 or TRBD2 (5 bases each). Germline lookup yields CDR1 SGHVS and CDR2 FNYEAQ. Trimming stripped 0 bases from V and 0 bases from J, with 20 bases between. The CDR3 loop spans 19 amino acids.

The J gene is TRBJ2-7, the V gene TRBV15; 9 positions match TRBD2. Germline V lookup: CDR1 LNHNV, CDR2 YYDKDF (reference sequence). CDR3 length equals 13 residues. The V segment lost 1 base and the J segment 5 bases; nucleotides outside the gene matches: 0. This CDR3 reads CATSRVAGDEQYF. The CDR3 nucleotides are TGTGCCACCAGCAGAGTAGCGGGAGACGAGCAGTACTTC.

The chain recombines TRBV20-1 with TRBJ1-2; 9 bases match TRBD1. Germline CDR1 is DFQATT and CDR2 is SNEGSKA (reference sequence). The CDR3 is 15 residues long. Trimming at V came to 3 bases and at J to 4 bases, leaving 9 bases not matched to a gene. The CDR3 here is CSASGRDREFYGYTF. The CDR3 DNA reads as TGCAGTGCTAGTGGACGGGACAGGGAATTCTATGGCTACACCTTC.

This clonotype appeared once. The CDR3 region has the DNA TGCGCCAGCAGTGAATCAGACAGAAATCAGCCCCAGCATTTT. Its translation is CASSESDRNQPQHF. This rearrangement joins TRBV10-2 to TRBJ1-5; D perhaps matches TRBD1 (5 bases). Trimming pared 3 bases from V and 4 bases from J, leaving 10 bases between. The CDR3 loop spans 14 amino acids. The V gene's germline CDR1 is WSHSY and CDR2 SAAADI.

The V and J genes are TRBV27 and TRBJ1-2, with 7 positions matching TRBD1. V shed 0 bases, J shed 6 bases, and the junction held 4 bases outside the gene matches. Looked up from germline, CDR1 is MNHEY and CDR2 is SMNVEV (reference sequence). The CDR3 runs 14 residues. The DNA for the CDR3 is TGTGCCAGCAGTTTATCGGGACAGAGACATGGCTACACCTTC. Protein product: CASSLSGQRHGYTF.

This clonotype was recorded many times. This chain uses TRBV29-1 with TRBJ2-7, with 7 bases fitting TRBD1. V was clipped by 0 bases and J by 3 bases; unmatched bases: 8. The CDR3 extends over 15 amino acids. Germline CDR1 SQVTM, CDR2 ANQGSEA. CDR3 in amino acids: CSVEDLRGPGYEQYF. The CDR3 region has the DNA TGCAGCGTTGAAGATCTAAGGGGGCCAGGCTACGAGCAGTACTTC.

The V call is TRBV15, the J call TRBJ1-2; possibly TRBD1 for D (5 bases). V was pared by 0 bases and J by 6 bases, with 14 bases between. Germline V CDR1 and CDR2: LNHNV, YYDKDF (reference sequence). This CDR3 is 15 amino acids long. The CDR3 nucleotides read TGTGCCACCAGCAGAGATTGGGCAGGGAACAATGGCTACACCTTC. This translates into CATSRDWAGNNGYTF.

The chain combines TRBV4-3 with TRBJ1-2; a weak D match, TRBD1 (5 bases). Trimming left V 1 base short and J 2 bases short, with 8 bases between. The germline V gene encodes CDR1 LGHNA and CDR2 YSLEER. CDR3 length: 14 residues. The CDR3 sequence is CASSQGTQNYGYTF. CDR3 coding DNA: TGCGCCAGCAGCCAAGGGACACAAAACTATGGCTACACCTTC.

This clonotype was recorded a few times. The chain couples TRBV15 to TRBJ2-5; D is possibly TRBD1 (6 bases). Germline CDR1 LNHNV, CDR2 YYDKDF (reference sequence). Trimming cost V 2 bases and J 5 bases, with 12 bases left between them. This CDR3 has 14 amino acids. In nucleotides, the CDR3 is TGTGCCACCAGCAGACGACAGGCACCGGAGACCCAGTACTTC. It codes for CATSRRQAPETQYF.

This clonotype was recorded at least ten times. The genes are TRBV2 and TRBJ2-7, with D unclear. Trimming took off 4 bases at V and 5 bases at J, with 6 bases between the two ends. CDR1 is SNHLY, CDR2 FYNNEI, per germline. The CDR3 is 11 amino acids. CDR3 sequence: CASSVLNEQYF. In DNA form, the CDR3 reads TGTGCCAGCAGTGTTCTCAACGAGCAGTACTTC.

This chain links TRBV2 with TRBJ2-1; no firm D call. The germline V gene has CDR1 SNHLY and CDR2 FYNNEI. Trimming stripped 10 bases from V and 7 bases from J, with 17 bases between. This CDR3 has 13 residues. In DNA, the CDR3 is TGTGCCACCAAATTTTTTGGTCTAAATGAGCAGTTCTTC. Translated: CATKFFGLNEQFF.

The CDR3 spells CASSLRAAGSPLHF. CDR3 DNA: TGTGCCAGCAGCTTAAGGGCAGCGGGTTCACCCCTCCACTTT. This chain connects TRBV7-3 to TRBJ1-6; D not certain. Germline lookup yields CDR1 SGHTA and CDR2 FQGTGA. Trimming shortened V by 1 base and J by 9 bases, and 10 bases separated the two germline ends. The CDR3 is 14 amino acids.

The chain links TRBV20-1 to TRBJ2-5, with 10 bases matching TRBD2. CDR1 and CDR2 (germline): DFQATT, SNEGSKA (reference sequence). With V trimmed by 3 bases and J by 4 bases, 14 bases remained unmatched. This CDR3 comprises 17 residues. The CDR3 region is CSARLRPGLAFRETQYF. DNA of the CDR3: TGCAGTGCTAGGTTGCGCCCGGGACTAGCGTTTAGAGAGACCCAGTACTTC.